This T cell receptor beta chain was retrieved from a study of cytotoxic CD8 clonotypes in ibrutinib-treated CLL. In the study overall: Sequenced samples delivered averages of 255,043 productive templates and roughly 100,000 productive rearrangements.

CDR1 and CDR2 (germline): GTSNPN, SVGIG (reference sequence). The CDR3 totals 17 residues. The junction had 9 bases not matched to a gene; V was cut back by 0 bases and J by 4 bases. TCRdb keeps only in-frame clones here, not all; method: immunoSEQ multiplex PCR. The sample includes roughly 220,000 clones, 70% of them seen just once. V and J are TRBV30 and TRBJ1-5; TRBD1 agrees at 10 bases. The clonotype was recovered from a human donor with chronic lymphocytic leukemia. This sample comprised PBMCs, obtained after 12 months of ibrutinib treatment. Here the CDR3 reads CAWSVTGTGVTNQPQHF. The CDR3 DNA reads TGTGCCTGGAGTGTCACAGGGACAGGGGTGACAAATCAGCCCCAGCATTTT.